The clone carrying this TCR beta chain was seen ten or more times. The data belong to a study of T cells in Graves' hyperthyroidism and ophthalmopathy. What was amplified from RNA transcripts were TCR beta CDR3 regions. First-round RT-PCR with HTBI primers amplified the TCR CDR3 region. TCRdb redid the calling of the multiplex PCR reads with MiXCR, one entry per CDR3 protein. The repertoire includes some 600,000 distinct CDR3 sequences, about 15% of them detected once, and 5.5% to 7.5% sits in the top ten. V was trimmed by 1 base and J by 2 bases, leaving 9 bases between them. This CDR3 has 14 residues. CDR1 and CDR2 (germline): GTSNPN, SVGIG (reference sequence).

The source of this sequence is a woman in her thirties with Graves' hyperthyroidism that later progressed to Graves' ophthalmopathy. Material for sequencing was blood. The V and J genes are TRBV30 and TRBJ1-3; D gene ambiguous. The CDR3 bases are TGTGCCTGGAGTGAAGGGTCAACTGGAAACACCATATATTTT. Its protein product is CAWSEGSTGNTIYF.